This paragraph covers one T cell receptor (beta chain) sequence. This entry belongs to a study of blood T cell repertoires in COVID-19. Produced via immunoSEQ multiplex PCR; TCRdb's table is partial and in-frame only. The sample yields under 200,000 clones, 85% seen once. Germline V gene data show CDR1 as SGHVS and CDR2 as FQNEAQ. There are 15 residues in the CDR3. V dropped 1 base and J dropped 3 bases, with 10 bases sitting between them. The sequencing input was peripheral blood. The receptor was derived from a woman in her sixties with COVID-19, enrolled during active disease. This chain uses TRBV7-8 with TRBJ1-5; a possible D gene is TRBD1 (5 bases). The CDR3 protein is CASSLGWGDNQPQHF. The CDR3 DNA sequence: TGTGCCAGCAGCTTAGGGTGGGGGGACAATCAGCCCCAGCATTTT.